Below are 26 T cell receptor beta chains sequenced from a single sample in a study of control samples from healthy donors and cancer patients. The method was immunoSEQ multiplex PCR; TCRdb's version includes in-frame clones alone and lacks a portion of them. Of around 95,000 clones in the sample, approximately 86% were seen once. The sequencing input was blood. The origin of the receptors is a man aged 25-40 years in good health.

J is TRBJ1-5 and V is TRBV10-2; perhaps TRBD1 as D (5 bases). This CDR3 is built from 13 residues. Germline V gene sequence: CDR1 WSHSY, CDR2 SAAADI. Trimming cost V 4 bases and J 4 bases, with 8 bases left between them. The CDR3 DNA reads as TGCGCCAGCAGTGGGGGCCTTAATCAGCCCCAGCATTTT. It specifies CASSGGLNQPQHF.

This chain links TRBV28 with TRBJ2-7; 11 nucleotides match TRBD1. V lost 7 bases, J lost 6 bases, and 14 bases stayed unmatched. The CDR3 is made up of 16 amino acids. The germline gives CDR1 MDHEN, CDR2 SYDVKM. The CDR3 region has the DNA TGTGCCAGCAACCCGAGAAGCCGGGACAGGGGGATCGAGCAGTACTTC. Translated, it gives CASNPRSRDRGIEQYF. Filled out from reference TRBV28 and TRBJ2-7, the complete variable domain reads DVKVTQSSRYLVKRTGEKVFLECVQDMDHENMFWYRQDPGLGLRLIYFSYDVKMKEKGDIPEGYSVSREKKERFSLILESASTNQTSMYLCASNPRSRDRGIEQYFGPGTRLTVT.

Relative to its sample, this clone is medium-sized. Here the CDR3 reads CASSPGTGDEQYF. Written as DNA, the CDR3 is TGTGCCAGCAGCCCTGGGACAGGGGACGAGCAGTACTTC. This sequence joins TRBV7-2 and TRBJ2-7, with 10 positions matching TRBD1. The CDR3 is 13 amino acids. CDR1 and CDR2 (germline): SGHTA, FQGNSA. V lost 5 bases to trimming and J lost 5 bases; unmatched junction nucleotides: 3.

The chain couples TRBV27 to TRBJ2-2; TRBD2 aligns across 9 bases. In germline, CDR1 is MNHEY, CDR2 SMNVEV (reference sequence). This CDR3 comprises 16 residues. V was clipped by 5 bases and J by 1 base; unmatched bases: 5. CDR3 amino acids: CASSVGLALNTGELFF. CDR3 in DNA: TGTGCCAGCAGTGTAGGACTAGCGCTGAACACCGGGGAGCTGTTTTTT.

This sequence joins TRBV19 and TRBJ1-5; D not certain. Looked up from germline, CDR1 is LNHDA and CDR2 is SQIVND (reference sequence). The CDR3 covers 15 residues. The V gene lost 7 bases and the J gene lost 0 bases, with 13 bases spanning the gap. The CDR3 reads CASMGGSYSNQPQHF. The CDR3 DNA is TGTGCCAGTATGGGTGGCAGTTATAGCAATCAGCCCCAGCATTTT. Full variable domain (remainder filled in from reference TRBV19 and TRBJ1-5): DGGITQSPKYLFRKEGQNVTLSCEQNLNHDAMYWYRQDPGQGLRLIYYSQIVNDFQKGDIAEGYSVSREKKESFPLTVTSAQKNPTAFYLCASMGGSYSNQPQHFGDGTRLSIL.

This sequence joins TRBV30 and TRBJ1-1; D gene uncertain. The CDR3 has 15 residues. CDR1 GTSNPN and CDR2 SVGIG come from the germline V gene (reference sequence). V gave up 5 bases and J gave up 1 base, with 17 bases separating them. Here the CDR3 DNA reads TGTGCCTGGTCTGGGAACGGTGCGAAGAACACTGAAGCTTTCTTT. It is translated as CAWSGNGAKNTEAFF.

CDR3 sequence reads: CASSQGGSDQPQHF. The CDR3 DNA reads TGTGCCAGCTCACAGGGGGGATCCGATCAGCCCCAGCATTTT. The chain employs TRBV18 and TRBJ1-5, with D tentatively TRBD1 (6 bases). Germline CDR1 reads KGHSH; CDR2 reads LQKENI. There are 14 residues in the CDR3. V gave up 4 bases and J gave up 5 bases, with 12 bases separating them.

The rearrangement joins TRBV28 to TRBJ2-7; TRBD2 aligns across 9 bases. Germline V gene data show CDR1 as MDHEN and CDR2 as SYDVKM. This CDR3 region has 15 residues. V was clipped by 3 bases and J by 0 bases; unmatched bases: 3. This CDR3 reads CASSFSSGSSYEQYF. CDR3 bases: TGTGCCAGCAGTTTCAGTAGCGGGAGCTCCTACGAGCAGTACTTC. The whole variable domain, remainder taken from reference TRBV28 and TRBJ2-7, is DVKVTQSSRYLVKRTGEKVFLECVQDMDHENMFWYRQDPGLGLRLIYFSYDVKMKEKGDIPEGYSVSREKKERFSLILESASTNQTSMYLCASSFSSGSSYEQYFGPGTRLTVT.

The chain recombines TRBV28 with TRBJ1-3; D not certain. The CDR3 sequence is 15 residues long. Trimming removed 1 base from V and 1 base from J, with 8 bases in between. From germline, CDR1 is MDHEN and CDR2 SYDVKM. DNA for the CDR3: TGTGCCAGCAGTTTATCGGTCAGTTCTGGAAACACCATATATTTT. It codes for CASSLSVSSGNTIYF.

The gene calls are TRBV6-1 and TRBJ1-6, with unresolved D. The germline V gene has CDR1 MNHNS and CDR2 SASEGT. The CDR3 is 17 residues long. Deletions cut 1 base from V and 8 bases from J, with 18 bases between. The CDR3 coding sequence is TGTGCCAGCAGTGAAGTGGGCTTGCCGAGATTCGATTCACCCCTCCACTTT. Protein product: CASSEVGLPRFDSPLHF.

The chain recombines TRBV5-5 with TRBJ1-6; 8 bases fit TRBD1. Per germline, CDR1 SGHKS and CDR2 YYEKEE (reference sequence). V shed 5 bases and J 8 bases; nucleotides not matched to a gene: 3. The CDR3 has 13 residues. The CDR3 here is CASSPDRDSPLHF. In DNA form, the CDR3 reads TGTGCCAGCAGTCCGGACAGGGATTCACCCCTCCACTTT.

The rearrangement links TRBV30 to TRBJ2-3; possibly TRBD1 or TRBD2 for D (5 bases each). V was trimmed by 0 bases and J by 14 bases, leaving 18 bases between them. The CDR3 sequence is 13 residues long. Germline V gene data show CDR1 as GTSNPN and CDR2 as SVGIG (reference sequence). CDR3 nucleotides: TGTGCCTGGAGTGTACCCGGGGCGGGTATTCGGTATTTT. Translating gives CAWSVPGAGIRYF.

Only a few counts were recorded for this clone. The V call is TRBV30, the J call TRBJ1-1; TRBD1 is a possible D gene (5 bases). The CDR3 totals 15 residues. CDR1 GTSNPN and CDR2 SVGIG come from the germline V gene (reference sequence). Deletions cut 3 bases from V and 1 base from J, with 15 bases between. The CDR3 is CAWRWGDGGNTEAFF. The CDR3, as DNA: TGTGCCTGGAGGTGGGGGGACGGAGGGAACACTGAAGCTTTCTTT.

The CDR3 spells CAWSAEITDTQYF. DNA of the CDR3: TGTGCCTGGAGTGCGGAGATCACAGATACGCAGTATTTT. The chain links TRBV30 to TRBJ2-3; the D is unclear. Germline loops: CDR1 GTSNPN, CDR2 SVGIG (reference sequence). Deletions cut 1 base from V and 2 bases from J, with 7 bases between. This CDR3 is built from 13 residues.

This chain joins TRBV27 and TRBJ2-7; TRBD1 aligns across 9 bases. The V segment lost 3 bases and the J segment 0 bases; nucleotides outside the gene matches: 6. In germline, CDR1 is MNHEY, CDR2 SMNVEV (reference sequence). This CDR3 is built from 16 residues. This chain's CDR3 is CASSFRTGASSYEQYF. The CDR3 coding sequence is TGTGCCAGCAGTTTCCGGACAGGGGCGAGCTCCTACGAGCAGTACTTC.

This clone was counted only a few times. Other DNA sequences in this sample translate to the same CDR3. The V and J genes are TRBV5-1 and TRBJ1-6; 7 nucleotides align to TRBD1. Germline values: CDR1 SGHRS, CDR2 YFSETQ. Trimming cost V 4 bases and J 10 bases; bases outside gene matches: 14. The CDR3 runs to 16 residues. The DNA for the CDR3 is TGCGCCAGCAGCCAGGAAGCCGGGACAGTCAACTCACCCCTCCACTTT. Protein sequence: CASSQEAGTVNSPLHF. Together with reference TRBV5-1 and TRBJ1-6, the CDR3 gives the full variable domain: KAGVTQTPRYLIKTRGQQVTLSCSPISGHRSVSWYQQTPGQGLQFLFEYFSETQRNKGNFPGRFSGRQFSNSRSEMNVSTLELGDSALYLCASSQEAGTVNSPLHFGNGTRLTVT.

This clone was found a few times. J is TRBJ2-2 and V is TRBV7-9, with D possibly matching TRBD2 (7 bases). V was clipped by 5 bases and J by 2 bases, with 15 bases between them. CDR1 and CDR2 from the germline V gene are SEHNR and FQNEAQ (reference sequence). The CDR3 runs to 16 residues. Here the CDR3 reads CASSPRGAQNTGELFF. DNA for the CDR3: TGTGCCAGCAGCCCACGGGGGGCACAAAACACCGGGGAGCTGTTTTTT.

V usage is TRBV10-3 and J usage is TRBJ2-3; D is unresolved. Trimming took off 4 bases at V and 2 bases at J, with 10 bases between the two ends. The CDR3 is 14 residues long. Germline assignment: CDR1 ENHRY and CDR2 SYGVKD. CDR3: CAISGTTNTDTQYF. In nucleotides, the CDR3 is TGTGCCATCAGTGGAACAACAAACACAGATACGCAGTATTTT.

This clone was observed once. The V and J genes are TRBV19 and TRBJ1-2, with D perhaps TRBD1 (6 bases). V was clipped by 0 bases and J by 4 bases, with 12 bases between them. Germline V CDR1 and CDR2: LNHDA, SQIVND (reference sequence). The CDR3 contains 15 residues. The CDR3 region is CASSIDIRGAYGYTF. The CDR3 bases are TGTGCCAGTAGTATAGATATCAGGGGCGCCTATGGCTACACCTTC.

The V gene is TRBV5-1, the J gene TRBJ2-7; 9 bases are a match to TRBD1. Per germline, CDR1 SGHRS and CDR2 YFSETQ. V shed 2 bases and J 3 bases; nucleotides not matched to a gene: 6. The CDR3 length is 15 residues. CDR3 DNA sequence: TGCGCCAGCAGCTTAGAGCCGGGACAGGGCTACGAGCAGTACTTC. Amino acids: CASSLEPGQGYEQYF.

The V and J genes are TRBV2 and TRBJ1-6; the match to TRBD1 covers 12 bases. The CDR3 has 16 amino acids. Germline V gene lookup returns CDR1 SNHLY and CDR2 FYNNEI. V gave up 6 bases and J gave up 9 bases; unmatched junction bases: 9. The chain's CDR3 is CASSGTGGVWGSPLHF. CDR3 sequence (DNA): TGTGCCAGCAGCGGGACAGGGGGCGTTTGGGGTTCACCCCTCCACTTT.

The rearrangement links TRBV4-1 to TRBJ1-1; D gene ambiguous. Germline lookup yields CDR1 MGHRA and CDR2 YSYEKL. CDR3 length: 14 amino acids. The V gene lost 5 bases and the J gene lost 4 bases, with 14 bases spanning the gap. The CDR3 nucleotides read TGCGCCAGCAGCGGTCCTTTACGGGGCACTGAAGCTTTCTTT. Protein: CASSGPLRGTEAFF.

The gene calls are TRBV20-1 and TRBJ1-2, with D perhaps matching TRBD1 (5 bases). V was trimmed by 5 bases and J by 9 bases, leaving 10 bases between them. Germline-derived CDR1 and CDR2 are DFQATT and SNEGSKA (reference sequence). CDR3 length: 10 amino acids. In DNA form, the CDR3 reads TGCAGTGCTTCGGACAATCGCTACACCTTC. This codes for CSASDNRYTF.

The chain uses TRBV2 and TRBJ1-3, with D hard to call. This CDR3 spans 16 amino acids. The germline CDR1 and CDR2 sequences are SNHLY and FYNNEI. V was pared by 3 bases and J by 0 bases, with 12 bases between. The CDR3, as DNA: TGTGCCAGCAGTGACGACCGGGCTAACTCTGGAAACACCATATATTTT. Protein product: CASSDDRANSGNTIYF.

The CDR3 DNA reads TGTGCCAGCAGCTTAGCGGTCGAGACCCAGTACTTC. Translation gives CASSLAVETQYF. V is TRBV11-1 and J is TRBJ2-5; D is unclear. V lost 0 bases to trimming and J lost 5 bases, with 4 bases between them. Germline CDR1 and CDR2: SGHAT and FQDESV (reference sequence). This CDR3 has 12 residues. Together with reference TRBV11-1 and TRBJ2-5, the CDR3 gives the full variable domain: EAEVAQSPRYKITEKSQAVAFWCDPISGHATLYWYRQILGQGPELLVQFQDESVVDDSQLPKDRFSAERLKGVDSTLKIQPAELGDSAMYLCASSLAVETQYFGPGTRLLVL.

The V and J genes are TRBV6-5 and TRBJ1-1; no firm D call. V was clipped by 0 bases and J by 1 base, with 9 bases between them. The CDR3 sequence is 15 residues long. The germline V gene has CDR1 MNHEY and CDR2 SVGAGI. The CDR3 DNA sequence: TGTGCCAGCAGTTACTCGAGGGCAGCGAACACTGAAGCTTTCTTT. Translated, it gives CASSYSRAANTEAFF.